Below are 18 T cell receptor beta chains sequenced from a single sample in a study of blood T cell repertoires in COVID-19. The table came from immunoSEQ multiplex PCR; TCRdb's copy has only in-frame clones and leaves some out. The table includes under 250,000 clones, just under 85% detected once. Sequencing used peripheral blood. These receptors were taken from a woman aged 45-65 years with active or convalescent COVID-19.

The chain uses TRBV28 and TRBJ1-2; D call uncertain. Germline loops: CDR1 MDHEN, CDR2 SYDVKM. The CDR3 contains 14 residues. V was shortened by 3 bases and J by 1 base, with 9 bases between the two germline ends. CDR3 amino acids: CASSLPDINYGYTF. The CDR3 DNA is TGTGCCAGCAGTTTGCCCGACATTAACTATGGCTACACCTTC.

The chain carries TRBV28 and TRBJ1-1; possibly TRBD1 for D (5 bases). V shed 3 bases and J shed 10 bases, with 9 bases lying between them. Germline V gene lookup returns CDR1 MDHEN and CDR2 SYDVKM. The CDR3 covers 11 residues. The CDR3, as DNA: TGTGCCAGCAGTTTGAATAGGGGAGCTTTCTTT. Translating it yields CASSLNRGAFF.

This chain links TRBV21-1 with TRBJ1-2; the table calls TRBD1, which could not be checked here. TRBV21-1 is noted as a pseudogene. This CDR3 is built from 17 residues. CDR3 sequence (DNA): TGTGCCAGCAGCAACCCCGCGGGACAGGGGGCCGACTATGGCTACACCTTC. Protein product: CASSNPAGQGADYGYTF.

The J gene is TRBJ2-3, the V gene TRBV30; the D gene is possibly TRBD2 (5 bases). The CDR3 runs 14 residues. Trimming stripped 2 bases from V and 1 base from J, with 10 bases between. The germline gives CDR1 GTSNPN, CDR2 SVGIG (reference sequence). The CDR3 DNA is TGTGCCTGGAGTAGAGGGTCTGGCACAGATACGCAGTATTTT. Protein: CAWSRGSGTDTQYF.

CDR3 in DNA: TGTGCCAGCAGTTACGACAGTTTAATCTATGGCTACACCTTC. Translated: CASSYDSLIYGYTF. V is TRBV6-6 and J is TRBJ1-2, with a tentative D call TRBD1 (5 bases). Per the germline V gene, CDR1 is MNHNY and CDR2 is SVGAGI (reference sequence). The CDR3 runs 14 residues. The germline V and J ends were trimmed by 2 bases and 4 bases, with 11 bases remaining between them.

The V call is TRBV7-3, the J call TRBJ2-2; 9 bases match TRBD2. Trimming at V came to 5 bases and at J to 4 bases, leaving 8 bases not matched to a gene. The germline CDR1 and CDR2 sequences are SGHTA and FQGTGA. The CDR3 has 16 residues. The CDR3: CASSTLAGYGTGELFF. The CDR3 region has the DNA TGTGCCAGCAGCACCCTAGCGGGATATGGCACCGGGGAGCTGTTTTTT.

This chain links TRBV5-1 with TRBJ1-2; TRBD1 is a possible D gene (5 bases). The CDR3 runs to 14 residues. The V and J ends lost 1 base and 6 bases respectively, with 13 bases between them. Germline values: CDR1 SGHRS, CDR2 YFSETQ. CDR3 in amino acids: CASSLIGGEDGYTF. The CDR3 DNA is TGCGCCAGCAGCTTGATAGGAGGGGAGGATGGCTACACCTTC.

The chain is built from TRBV5-6 and TRBJ2-7; TRBD1 matches at 7 bases. The CDR3 is 15 residues long. Germline loops: CDR1 SGHDT, CDR2 YYEEEE. Unmatched junction bases numbered 6, after V lost 0 bases and J lost 3 bases. Here the CDR3 DNA reads TGTGCCAGCAGCTTGGGGCGACAGGGAAACTACGAGCAGTACTTC. This gives the protein CASSLGRQGNYEQYF.

The chain links TRBV10-3 to TRBJ1-4; 7 bases match TRBD1. The CDR3 is 15 residues long. CDR1 and CDR2 (germline): ENHRY, SYGVKD. V lost 6 bases, J lost 4 bases, and 8 bases stayed unmatched. The CDR3 sequence is CAIRGSGQINEKLFF. The CDR3 DNA sequence: TGTGCCATCAGGGGCTCGGGACAGATTAATGAAAAACTGTTTTTT.

This clone was observed a few times. The chain links TRBV6-1 to TRBJ2-2, with unresolved D. V lost 0 bases and J 3 bases, leaving 17 bases between the germline ends. Germline CDR1 and CDR2: MNHNS and SASEGT. This CDR3 spans 18 amino acids. CDR3 region: CASSEALSTQTYTGELFF. The CDR3 DNA reads TGTGCCAGCAGTGAAGCGTTGTCAACCCAAACTTACACCGGGGAGCTGTTTTTT.

J is TRBJ1-5 and V is TRBV7-6, with unresolved D. This CDR3 is built from 14 residues. The germline V gene has CDR1 SGHVS and CDR2 FNYEAQ. Trimming removed 5 bases at V and 1 base at J, with 9 bases between. The CDR3 region has the DNA TGTGCCAGCAGCCGGAGAGGGAGCAATCAGCCCCAGCATTTT. It codes for CASSRRGSNQPQHF.

This clone was seen more than once but under ten times. This CDR3 reads CASSISTGAFSNQPQHF. CDR3 nucleotide sequence: TGTGCCAGCAGTATTTCGACAGGGGCCTTTAGCAATCAGCCCCAGCATTTT. The chain employs TRBV28 and TRBJ1-5, with 8 bases aligning to TRBD1. V was pared by 5 bases and J by 0 bases, with 9 bases of the junction left unmatched. The CDR3 runs 17 residues. CDR1 is MDHEN and CDR2 is SYDVKM in the germline V gene. Complete variable domain (other parts from reference TRBV28 and TRBJ1-5): DVKVTQSSRYLVKRTGEKVFLECVQDMDHENMFWYRQDPGLGLRLIYFSYDVKMKEKGDIPEGYSVSREKKERFSLILESASTNQTSMYLCASSISTGAFSNQPQHFGDGTRLSIL.

The chain links TRBV12-3 or TRBV12-4 to TRBJ1-1, with D hard to call. V lost 5 bases, J lost 5 bases, and 12 bases lay in between. The CDR3 sequence is 13 residues long. DNA for the CDR3: TGTGCCAGCAGTCCCTCTCCCTTTACTGAAGCTTTCTTT. Protein product: CASSPSPFTEAFF.

This clone was counted between two and nine times. The chain links TRBV19 to TRBJ2-4; 11 nucleotides line up with TRBD2. V lost 7 bases to trimming and J lost 7 bases; unmatched junction nucleotides: 9. There are 15 residues in the CDR3. Germline V gene sequence: CDR1 LNHDA, CDR2 SQIVND (reference sequence). The CDR3 DNA sequence: TGTGCCAGTACCTCACTAGCGGGAGAGACCAACATTCAGTACTTC. This translates into CASTSLAGETNIQYF.

This clone turned up a few times. This chain joins TRBV5-1 and TRBJ1-5, with unresolved D. There are 17 residues in the CDR3. CDR1 SGHRS and CDR2 YFSETQ come from the germline V gene. Trimming pared 0 bases from V and 0 bases from J, leaving 13 bases between. CDR3 loop: CASSLVVGVASNQPQHF. The CDR3 DNA follows: TGCGCCAGCAGCTTGGTGGTCGGGGTCGCTAGCAATCAGCCCCAGCATTTT.

This rearrangement joins TRBV28 to TRBJ2-5; TRBD1 matches at 7 bases. The V gene end was trimmed by 5 bases and the J gene end by 1 base; junction bases not matched to a gene: 7. The CDR3 sequence is 15 residues long. The germline CDR1 and CDR2 sequences are MDHEN and SYDVKM. In nucleotides, the CDR3 is TGTGCCAGCAGTACGAGGGACAGTCCCCAAGAGACCCAGTACTTC. Its translation is CASSTRDSPQETQYF.

The chain recombines TRBV3-1 (or the pseudogene TRBV3-2) with TRBJ1-1, with 7 bases identical to TRBD1. Germline CDR1 is LGHDT and CDR2 is YNNKEL (reference sequence). The CDR3 extends over 14 amino acids. Trimming cost V 1 base and J 5 bases; bases outside gene matches: 4. The CDR3 nucleotides read TGTGCCAGCAGCCAAGTACAGGGGATAACTGAAGCTTTCTTT. It specifies CASSQVQGITEAFF.

The chain links TRBV27 to TRBJ1-2; 10 bases are shared with TRBD1. V trimming: 5 bases; J trimming: 7 bases; junction bases outside the gene matches: 7. Looked up from germline, CDR1 is MNHEY and CDR2 is SMNVEV (reference sequence). The CDR3 has 14 amino acids. Here the CDR3 reads CASSTGTGASGYTF. The CDR3 nucleotides read TGTGCCAGCAGTACAGGGACAGGGGCCAGTGGCTACACCTTC.